The clone carrying this TCR beta chain was recorded many times. Its antigen remains unknown. These data originate in a study of T cells in Graves' hyperthyroidism and ophthalmopathy. Whole-study findings and limits: Through a model of 13 V-J features, ophthalmopathy was separated from stable hyperthyroidism.

What was amplified from RNA transcripts were TCR beta CDR3 regions. The TCR CDR3 first-round RT-PCR relied on the HTBI primer set. TCRdb called the multiplex PCR reads again in MiXCR, with one record for every CDR3 protein. The sample has more than 500,000 distinct CDR3 sequences, roughly 50% seen once. Diagnostic decisions used clinical symptoms, serum thyroxine and TRAb, thyroid ultrasound and orbital computed tomography. The TCR sequence derives from an adult woman with Graves' disease, either hyperthyroidism or ophthalmopathy (not recorded which). The sequenced material came from peripheral blood or thyroid tissue (not recorded which).

This chain's CDR3 is CASSTLTGDEQYF. In nucleotides, the CDR3 is TGTGCCAGCAGTACCTTAACAGGGGACGAGCAGTACTTC. The chain carries TRBV28 and TRBJ2-7; 7 positions match TRBD1. The CDR3 extends over 13 amino acids. Per the germline V gene, CDR1 is MDHEN and CDR2 is SYDVKM. V lost 5 bases, J lost 5 bases, and 6 bases stayed unmatched.